The clone carrying this T cell receptor beta chain appeared many times. The antigen remains undetermined. The time point: persistent/refractory GD, antithyroid drugs over 5 years with positive TRAb. PBMC RNA served as the TCR library source. The data were obtained in a study of regulatory T cells in long-lasting Graves disease. Overall study results and limits: The sample size was small, and this may have reduced accuracy. Investigators studied peripheral blood only, not thyroid tissue. Preferential use of TRBV28, TRBJ1-2 and TRBJ2-5 was seen in persistent disease. Patients with persistent disease shared fewer than 3,500 public clonotypes, outpacing the roughly 970 shared by new patients.

Building of the TCR beta libraries involved iRepertoire HTBI primers and Arm-PCR of CDR3 regions. One entry per CDR3 protein results from TCRdb running MiXCR on the multiplex PCR reads. The data show approximately 380,000 distinct CDR3 sequences, around 20% seen once. This CDR3 has 13 amino acids. The V gene lost 2 bases and the J gene lost 3 bases, with 8 bases spanning the gap. The specimen comprised peripheral blood mononuclear cells (PBMCs), sampled when the disease was refractory, from a patient treated with antithyroid drugs. This TCR was recovered from a female donor with Graves disease. V usage is TRBV12-3 or TRBV12-4 and J usage is TRBJ2-7; unclear D gene. In nucleotides, the CDR3 is TGTGCCAGCAGTTTATCAAATGGCTACGAGCAGTACTTC. It is translated as CASSLSNGYEQYF.